Shown below are 8 T cell receptor beta chains from a single sample sequenced in a study of T cell repertoires in cytomegalovirus infection. These receptors' antigens are unknown. TCRdb re-analysed the reads in MiXCR, keeping a single row per CDR3 protein. The sample gives some 920,000 distinct CDR3 sequences, roughly 30% of which show up once; around 15% is in the top ten. Sequencing was performed on cultured CD8+ T cells from PBMCs, taken from culture after CMV antigen stimulation. These receptors were collected from a human donor in good health (CMV status not recorded). Some clones in this sample may be carry-over from other donors' samples.

The V gene is TRBV28, the J gene TRBJ2-3, with D perhaps matching TRBD1 (6 bases). Germline V gives CDR1 MDHEN, CDR2 SYDVKM. This CDR3 is 16 amino acids long. V lost 4 bases to trimming and J lost 0 bases, with 14 bases between them. The CDR3 sequence: CASSSRWDTSTDTQYF. As DNA, the CDR3 is TGTGCCAGCAGTTCAAGATGGGACACCAGCACAGATACGCAGTATTTT.

This clonotype was seen a handful of times. The chain employs TRBV7-4 and TRBJ2-2, with a tentative D call TRBD1 (5 bases). CDR3 length equals 18 residues. Germline CDR1 is SGHVT and CDR2 is SQSDAQ. The germline V and J ends were trimmed by 3 bases and 3 bases, with 20 bases remaining between them. This CDR3 reads CASSFPPQGQGDTGELFF. DNA of the CDR3: TGTGCCAGCAGCTTTCCCCCTCAAGGGCAGGGTGACACCGGGGAGCTGTTTTTT. Full variable domain (rest looked up from reference TRBV7-4 and TRBJ2-2): GAGVSQSPRYKVAKRGRDVALRCDSISGHVTLYWYRQTLGQGSEVLTYSQSDAQRDKSGRPSGRFSAERPERSVSTLKIQRTEQGDSAVYLCASSFPPQGQGDTGELFFGEGSRLTVL.

The DNA of the CDR3 is TGCGCCAGCAGCCAGAGCCTATCAAGTGTAGCCAAAAACATTCAGTACTTC. Residues: CASSQSLSSVAKNIQYF. The V call is TRBV4-3, the J call TRBJ2-4; no clear D. The CDR3 totals 17 residues. Deletions cut 3 bases from V and 0 bases from J, with 15 bases between. The germline V gene has CDR1 LGHNA and CDR2 YSLEER.

This clonotype was detected ten times or more. The V and J genes are TRBV25-1 and TRBJ1-5; D is unclear. The germline gives CDR1 MGHDK, CDR2 SYGVNS. The CDR3 sequence is 15 residues long. V was trimmed by 5 bases and J by 6 bases, leaving 17 bases between them. The CDR3 region is CASSRPTATSQPQHF. CDR3 DNA sequence: TGTGCCAGCAGTCGCCCGACGGCCACCAGTCAGCCCCAGCATTTT.

This clonotype was recorded a few times. The chain carries TRBV5-6 and TRBJ2-1; D is undetermined. This CDR3 spans 14 amino acids. Trimming removed 0 bases from V and 5 bases from J, with 9 bases in between. Germline CDR1 reads SGHDT; CDR2 reads YYEEEE. CDR3 sequence reads: CASSLGRVHNEQFF. The CDR3, as DNA: TGTGCCAGCAGCTTGGGTAGGGTCCACAATGAGCAGTTCTTC. Using reference TRBV5-6 and TRBJ2-1 for the parts outside the CDR3, the full variable domain is DAGVTQSPTHLIKTRGQQVTLRCSPKSGHDTVSWYQQALGQGPQFIFQYYEEEERQRGNFPDRFSGHQFPNYSSELNVNALLLGDSALYLCASSLGRVHNEQFFGPGTRLTVL.

A word on this clonotype: This may be a read error, as it is one base from a much larger clone. The chain joins TRBV7-4 to TRBJ1-2; 7 bases fit TRBD1. V shed 7 bases and J 7 bases; nucleotides not matched to a gene: 18. This CDR3 spans 16 amino acids. The germline V gene encodes CDR1 SGHVT and CDR2 SQSDAQ. CDR3 region: CASTLTPYRGIPGYTF. CDR3 nucleotide sequence: TGTGCCAGCACCCTAACTCCGTACAGGGGAATCCCTGGCTACACCTTC. The whole variable domain, filled in from reference TRBV7-4 and TRBJ1-2, reads GAGVSQSPRYKVAKRGRDVALRCDSISGHVTLYWYRQTLGQGSEVLTYSQSDAQRDKSGRPSGRFSAERPERSVSTLKIQRTEQGDSAVYLCASTLTPYRGIPGYTFGSGTRLTVV.

This clonotype was recorded a few times. V is TRBV6-1 and J is TRBJ2-7, with 7 bases lining up with TRBD2. With V trimmed by 3 bases and J by 3 bases, 5 bases remained unmatched. Germline-derived CDR1 and CDR2 are MNHNS and SASEGT. This CDR3 has 14 residues. The CDR3 here is CASSDGRGDYEQYF. In DNA, the CDR3 is TGTGCCAGCAGTGATGGACGGGGGGACTACGAGCAGTACTTC.

This clonotype was observed at least ten times. The chain uses TRBV28 and TRBJ2-7; D gene uncertain. The CDR3 is 12 amino acids. V was pared by 5 bases and J by 6 bases, with 11 bases between. Per the germline V gene, CDR1 is MDHEN and CDR2 is SYDVKM. CDR3 region: CASSPDDFEQYV. DNA for the CDR3: TGTGCCAGCAGTCCGGACGATTTCGAGCAGTACGTC.